The following is a T cell receptor (beta chain) sequence with its context. No antigen is known for it. PCR primers comprised 60 Vbeta and 13 Jbeta primers. Measured with immunoSEQ multiplex PCR; TCRdb has only the in-frame clones, and not every one. The sample lists 200,000 or so clones, about four fifths occurring once. The V gene's germline CDR1 is SGHNT and CDR2 YYREEE (reference sequence). This CDR3 is built from 14 residues. The ends were cut back, 3 bases at V and 1 base at J, with 5 bases in the middle. These data originate in a study of cytomegalovirus exposure and HLA in healthy donors. Study at large: About 180 million T cells yielded some 100 million unique TCR beta sequences, as an earlier analysis found. Overall study findings and caveats: Later on, a genetic analysis was performed. It linked a missense variant in DCLRE1C with V- and J-gene trimming of TCR beta. Reports credit the classifier with highly specific, highly sensitive diagnosis of cytomegalovirus status. According to the study, around 150 TCR beta chains were cytomegalovirus-associated.

V is TRBV5-4 and J is TRBJ2-6; D gene ambiguous. This receptor was identified in a woman aged 30 to 39 in good health and CMV-seropositive. Sample: PBMCs. The CDR3 protein is CASSSVSGANVLTF. The CDR3 DNA reads TGTGCCAGCAGCTCTGTTTCTGGGGCCAACGTCCTGACTTTC.